The T cell receptor (beta chain) under discussion was sequenced for a study of response to subunit inactivated influenza vaccine (dated by TCRdb to 2017 to 2018). About the investigation overall: To follow how T cells responded to a trivalent subunit inactivated influenza vaccine, the researchers relied on deep quantitative profiling of the T cell receptor repertoire. What the research found in general, with its limitations: The authors suggested that each seasonal influenza vaccination may recruit only a limited number of new T cells.

The CDR3 numbers 15 residues from cysteine through phenylalanine. Only the CDR3 part of the read is kept: 45 bases, read in frame from the first base. A distance of 13 bases separates the germline ends of V and J, which lose 6 bases and 4 bases respectively. CDR1 is given as PRHDT and CDR2 as FYEKMQ, both from the germline V gene (reference sequence). Receptors were amplified or captured by RT-PCR. Sequencing was carried out with an Illumina HiSeq 2500. TCRdb applied fastp at Q25 and MiXCR to the public reads, then kept only in-frame beta chains. Records with the same CDR3 protein are collapsed into one entry carrying the most frequent genes and DNA. The sample includes roughly 190,000 distinct CDR3 sequences, with around 12% observed a single time. The biggest ten clones account for about 29% of the sample. Comments on this clonotype: What this receptor recognizes is not known. Base qualities are not recorded, but no much larger clone differs from it by a single base.

These same records also appear under a second study, on T cells expressing NK-cell markers. Taken from the second paper: 5'RACE template switching, by which a universal primer site and unique molecular identifiers were added, was used to make TCR beta cDNA libraries. In sorted CD3+CD56+NKG2C+, CD3+CD56+NKG2C- and CD3+CD56-NKG2C+ T-cell subsets from about 8 donors, TCR beta-chain repertoires were profiled. Among the eight sequenced donors, seven were HCMV-seropositive and one was HCMV-seronegative. In several experiments an anti-gammadeltaTCR antibody was added to restrict sorting to alphabetaTCR-expressing T cells. In more than 5 donors, the dominant CD3+CD56+NKG2C+ clonotypes were found to rank among the top 10 CD8+ clonotypes and to make up about 1.0-7.5% of CD8+ T cells. Those dominant clonotypes were again the most abundant among CD3+CD56-NKG2C+ cells in a handful of donors, at about 28.3-60.1%. It remained unclear whether the expanded NKG2C-expressing T cell clones were specific for HCMV antigens. All eight donors whose samples were sequenced were randomly selected healthy volunteers, three of them men and five women. To determine HCMV serostatus, a commercial ELISA kit was used to detect HCMV-specific IgG in serum. Ficoll density gradient centrifugation was used to isolate peripheral blood mononuclear cells from blood. CD4+ and CD8+ T cells were isolated from PBMC by magnetic immunoseparation with Miltenyi isolation kits. Priming for cDNA synthesis came from the TCR beta constant segment, and two successive PCR amplification steps followed. Libraries were sequenced as 2 x 150 bp reads on Illumina HiSeq 2000/2500, MiSeq or NextSeq. MIGEC was used to demultiplex reads and group reads by UMI, and MiTCR was used to assemble and quantify clonotypes. To remove erroneous sequences, TCR cDNA sequences were retained only when supported by two or more reads. The tcR package was used for downstream repertoire analysis, and clonotypes were matched across fractions by CDR3 nucleotide sequence plus V segment. VDJmatch was used to annotate antigen specificity against VDJdb, with one amino acid substitution in CDR3 allowed.

Sequenced material: CD8+ T cells sorted from PBMCs, taken 12 days after vaccination. The sequence derives from a man aged 45-60 years who received an inactivated influenza vaccine. Donor details come from another sample of the same person, matched by shared clones. The chain couples TRBV13 to TRBJ1-6, and perhaps TRBD1 as D gene, on 5 matching bases. The CDR3 reads CASSVEGPYNSPLHF. The DNA reads TGTGCCAGCAGTGTGGAGGGACCGTATAATTCACCCCTCCACTTT.